This T cell receptor beta chain was identified in a study of technical replicates of blood from a handful of donors. Libraries were prepared by immunoSEQ multiplex PCR; TCRdb keeps only in-frame clonotypes and omits some of them. The table has some 81,000 clones, 90% to 95% seen once; the top ten hold around 0.24%. The CDR3 has 16 residues. V was pared by 2 bases and J by 7 bases, with 13 bases of the junction left unmatched. CDR1 is WNHNN and CDR2 is SYGVQD in the germline V gene (reference sequence). Sequencing was carried out using T cells isolated from PBMCs. This TCR came from a human donor in good health. The V call is TRBV10-1, the J call TRBJ2-7, with 8 positions matching TRBD2. In nucleotides, the CDR3 is TGCGCCAGCAGTGAGGCCCCTCGGGGGGGCAGGTCAGAGCAGTACTTC. As protein: CASSEAPRGGRSEQYF.